This T cell receptor beta chain was sequenced in a study of blood T cells in healthy people across ages. Together with a sample-barcoded 5' primer, a J-beta primer mix was included in a second PCR lasting about 6 to 11 cycles. MiXCR, applied by TCRdb to the 5' RACE reads, yields one record per CDR3 protein. The data contain some 1.1 million distinct CDR3 sequences, less than 45% of them seen just once; the ten biggest clones take up less than 15%. This clonotype appeared many times. Trimming removed 2 bases from V and 0 bases from J; junction bases left unmatched: 6. The CDR3 spans 16 residues. The germline gives CDR1 LGHNA, CDR2 YNFKEQ.

This chain joins TRBV4-2 and TRBJ1-2; 7 bases match TRBD1. This TCR came from a man aged 18-30 years in good health. The sample taken for sequencing was blood. CDR3 sequence: CASSQTTGETNYGYTF. In DNA, the CDR3 is TGTGCCAGCAGCCAAACCACAGGGGAAACTAACTATGGCTACACCTTC.